This T cell receptor beta chain was recorded in a study of human T cells and chemical hapten exposure. Total RNA extraction was carried out from unfractionated whole blood. Points from the study as a whole: The number of TCRs above 1 in 1000 frequency did not change after DPC sensitization.

About this clonotype itself: Its specificity is not known.

The germline V gene has CDR1 KGHSH and CDR2 LQKENI. The V and J ends lost 3 bases and 2 bases, in that order; junction bases with no gene match: 1. The CDR3 totals 14 residues. In the library, unique molecular identifiers were attached to individual cDNA molecules. Per the original methods: Individual samples carried between roughly 23,224 and 700,000 TCRs, with 95,638 as the median. TCRdb re-analysed the 5' RACE reads in MiXCR, keeping a single row per CDR3 protein. TCRdb's processing, not the authors' own work, is the source of the V and J calls. The profile shows more than 140,000 distinct CDR3 sequences, 4.1% of them singletons.

The receptor was derived from a female donor in good health. The chain combines TRBV18 with TRBJ1-5; 7 positions agree with TRBD1. DNA of the CDR3: TGTGCCAGCTCACCCAGGGGGGGCAATCAGCCCCAGCATTTT. Translating gives CASSPRGGNQPQHF.